This record concerns one T cell receptor (beta chain) sequence. The antigen remains unidentified. TCRdb re-called the 5' RACE reads, yielding one record per CDR3 amino acid sequence without DNA. The sample shows about 260,000 distinct CDR3 sequences, and more than 3.5% sits with its ten largest clones. This record comes from a study of T cells expressing NK-cell markers. Study overall: Sequencing covered eight donors, seven HCMV-seropositive and one seronegative. Regarding the study as a whole: These clonotypes, the leaders elsewhere, also led the CD3+CD56-NKG2C+ fraction in four donors. Certain NKG2C+ T cell clones were expanded, and their HCMV specificity remained unclear.

Looked up from germline, CDR1 is MNHEY and CDR2 is SMNVEV (reference sequence). There are 16 residues in the CDR3. This receptor was obtained from a woman aged 18-70 years in good health. The material sequenced was blood T cells: a sorted CD56 or NKG2C T cell subset, CD4+ or CD8+ T cells, or bulk PBMC T cells (not recorded which). This chain links TRBV27 with TRBJ1-2; lacking DNA, the TRBD1 call made by TCRdb goes unchecked. CDR3 amino acids: CASSLSPPQGTYGYTF.